This T cell receptor beta chain was captured by sequencing in a study of blood T cell repertoires in COVID-19. The ends lost 0 bases at V and 1 base at J; junction bases unmatched: 13. The CDR3 is 20 residues long. Per the germline V gene, CDR1 is MGHRA and CDR2 is YSYEKL. Sequencing used immunoSEQ multiplex PCR; TCRdb keeps in-frame clones, though not all of them. The sample lists about 480,000 clones, about 89% seen once, with roughly 7.4% in the top ten. This TCR derives from a woman aged 45-59 years with COVID-19, enrolled during active disease. The sample comprised peripheral blood. The chain joins TRBV4-1 to TRBJ1-3; 9 bases are a match to TRBD1. CDR3: CASSQDVRAPGQGSGNTIYF. CDR3 in DNA: TGCGCCAGCAGCCAAGACGTAAGGGCACCGGGACAGGGTTCTGGAAACACCATATATTTT.